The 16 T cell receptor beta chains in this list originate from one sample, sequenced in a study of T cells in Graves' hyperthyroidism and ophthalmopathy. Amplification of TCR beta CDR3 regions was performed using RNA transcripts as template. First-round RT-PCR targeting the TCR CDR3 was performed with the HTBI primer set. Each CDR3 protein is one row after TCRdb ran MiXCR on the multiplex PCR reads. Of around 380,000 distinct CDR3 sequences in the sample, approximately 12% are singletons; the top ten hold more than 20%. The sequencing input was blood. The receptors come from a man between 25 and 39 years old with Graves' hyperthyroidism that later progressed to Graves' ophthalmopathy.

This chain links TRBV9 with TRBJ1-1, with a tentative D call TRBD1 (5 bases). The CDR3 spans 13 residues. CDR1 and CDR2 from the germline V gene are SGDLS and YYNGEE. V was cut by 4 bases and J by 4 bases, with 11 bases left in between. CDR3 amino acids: CASSPQGPTEAFF. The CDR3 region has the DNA TGTGCCAGCAGCCCTCAGGGCCCCACTGAAGCTTTCTTT.

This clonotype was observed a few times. CDR3 in amino acids: CASSLNSGGAETGELFF. As DNA, the CDR3 is TGTGCCAGCAGCTTAAATAGCGGGGGGGCCGAAACCGGGGAGCTGTTTTTT. V usage is TRBV7-6 and J usage is TRBJ2-2; TRBD2 matches at 11 bases. Germline V gene lookup returns CDR1 SGHVS and CDR2 FNYEAQ. V shed 2 bases and J 5 bases; nucleotides not matched to a gene: 7. The CDR3 has 17 amino acids.

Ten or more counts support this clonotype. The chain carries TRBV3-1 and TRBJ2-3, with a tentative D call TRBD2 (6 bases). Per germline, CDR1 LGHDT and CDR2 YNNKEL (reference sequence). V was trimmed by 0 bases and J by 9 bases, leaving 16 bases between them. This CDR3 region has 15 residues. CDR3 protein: CASSQDRAEGRTQYF. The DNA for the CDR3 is TGTGCCAGCAGCCAAGATAGAGCGGAGGGGCGGACGCAGTATTTT.

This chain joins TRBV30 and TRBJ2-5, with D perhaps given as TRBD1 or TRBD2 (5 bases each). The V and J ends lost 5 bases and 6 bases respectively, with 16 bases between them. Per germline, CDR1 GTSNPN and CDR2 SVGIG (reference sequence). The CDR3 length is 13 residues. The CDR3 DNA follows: TGTGCCTGGGCCGGTGGGGGTGGAAAGACCCAGTACTTC. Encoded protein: CAWAGGGGKTQYF.

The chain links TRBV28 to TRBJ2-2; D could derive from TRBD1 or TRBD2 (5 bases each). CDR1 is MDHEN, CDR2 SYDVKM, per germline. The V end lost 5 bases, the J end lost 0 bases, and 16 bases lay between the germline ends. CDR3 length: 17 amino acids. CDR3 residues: CASSLRGALTNTGELFF. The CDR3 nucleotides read TGTGCCAGCAGTCTGAGAGGGGCTTTGACGAACACCGGGGAGCTGTTTTTT. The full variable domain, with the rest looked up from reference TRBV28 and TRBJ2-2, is DVKVTQSSRYLVKRTGEKVFLECVQDMDHENMFWYRQDPGLGLRLIYFSYDVKMKEKGDIPEGYSVSREKKERFSLILESASTNQTSMYLCASSLRGALTNTGELFFGEGSRLTVL.

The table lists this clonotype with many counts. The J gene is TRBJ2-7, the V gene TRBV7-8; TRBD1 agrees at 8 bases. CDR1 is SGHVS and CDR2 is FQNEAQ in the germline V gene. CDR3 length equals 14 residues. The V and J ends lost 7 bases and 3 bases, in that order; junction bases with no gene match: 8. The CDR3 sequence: CASTPQGVGYEQYF. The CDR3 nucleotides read TGTGCCAGCACCCCACAGGGGGTCGGCTACGAGCAGTACTTC.

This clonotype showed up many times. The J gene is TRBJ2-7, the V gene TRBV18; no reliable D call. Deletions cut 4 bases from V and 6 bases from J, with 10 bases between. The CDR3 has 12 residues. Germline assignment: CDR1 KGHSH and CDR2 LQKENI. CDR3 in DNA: TGTGCCAGCTCACTGTGGGGTCCCGAGCAGTACTTC. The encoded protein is CASSLWGPEQYF.

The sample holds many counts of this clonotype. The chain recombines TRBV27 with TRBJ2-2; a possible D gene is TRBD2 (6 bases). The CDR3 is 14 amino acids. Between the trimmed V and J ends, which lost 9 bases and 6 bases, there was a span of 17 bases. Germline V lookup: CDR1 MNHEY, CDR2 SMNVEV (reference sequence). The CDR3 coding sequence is TGTGCCAGGGGGACGGTGGGGGAGGCCGGGGAGCTGTTTTTT. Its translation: CARGTVGEAGELFF.

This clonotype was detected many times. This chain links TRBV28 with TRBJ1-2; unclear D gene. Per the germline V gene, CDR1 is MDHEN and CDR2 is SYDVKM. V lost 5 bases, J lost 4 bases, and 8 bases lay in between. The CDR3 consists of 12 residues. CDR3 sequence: CASSADSYGYTF. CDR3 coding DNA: TGTGCCAGCAGTGCCGACTCCTATGGCTACACCTTC.

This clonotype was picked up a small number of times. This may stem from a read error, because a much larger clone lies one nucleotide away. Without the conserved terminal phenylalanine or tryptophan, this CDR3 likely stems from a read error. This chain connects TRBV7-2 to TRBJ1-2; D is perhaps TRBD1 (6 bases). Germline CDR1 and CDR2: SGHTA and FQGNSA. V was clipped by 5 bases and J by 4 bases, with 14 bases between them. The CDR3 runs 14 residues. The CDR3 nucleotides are TGTGCCAGCAGCCCTAGACAGGTCTTCTATGGCTACACCCTC. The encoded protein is CASSPRQVFYGYTL.

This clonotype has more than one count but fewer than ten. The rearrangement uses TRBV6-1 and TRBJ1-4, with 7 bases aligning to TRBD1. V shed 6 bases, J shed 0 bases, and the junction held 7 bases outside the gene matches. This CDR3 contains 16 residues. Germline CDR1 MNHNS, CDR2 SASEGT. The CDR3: CASSRDSLATNEKLFF. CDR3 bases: TGTGCCAGCAGCCGGGACAGCCTTGCAACTAATGAAAAACTGTTTTTT.

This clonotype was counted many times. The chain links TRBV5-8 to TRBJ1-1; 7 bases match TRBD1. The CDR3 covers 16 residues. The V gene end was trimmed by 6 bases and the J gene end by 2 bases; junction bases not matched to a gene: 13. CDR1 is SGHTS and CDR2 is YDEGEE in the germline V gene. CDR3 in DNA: TGTGCCAGCACCGCTGTCAGGACAGGAGGAAACACTGAAGCTTTCTTT. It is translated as CASTAVRTGGNTEAFF.

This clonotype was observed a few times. The CDR3 is CASSESTSHEQFF. CDR3 sequence (DNA): TGCGCCAGCAGTGAGTCGACAAGCCATGAGCAGTTCTTC. The chain combines TRBV10-1 with TRBJ2-1; D not certain. Germline V gives CDR1 WNHNN, CDR2 SYGVQD (reference sequence). The CDR3 is made up of 13 amino acids. Trimming left V 0 bases short and J 8 bases short, with 8 bases between.

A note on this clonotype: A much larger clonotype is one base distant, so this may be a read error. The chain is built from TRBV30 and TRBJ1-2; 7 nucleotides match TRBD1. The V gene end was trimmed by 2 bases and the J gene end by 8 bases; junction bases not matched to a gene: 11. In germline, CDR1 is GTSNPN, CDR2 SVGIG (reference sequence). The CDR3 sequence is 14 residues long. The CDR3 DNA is TGTGCCTGGAGTCCCACCGACAGGGACAGAGGCTACACCTTC. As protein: CAWSPTDRDRGYTF.

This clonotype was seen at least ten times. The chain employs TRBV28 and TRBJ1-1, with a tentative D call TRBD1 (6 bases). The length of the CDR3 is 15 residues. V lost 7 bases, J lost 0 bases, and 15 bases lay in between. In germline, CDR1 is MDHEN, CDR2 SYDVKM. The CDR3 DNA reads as TGTGCCAGCAATTTCCTAGGGGGAATGAACACTGAAGCTTTCTTT. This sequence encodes CASNFLGGMNTEAFF.

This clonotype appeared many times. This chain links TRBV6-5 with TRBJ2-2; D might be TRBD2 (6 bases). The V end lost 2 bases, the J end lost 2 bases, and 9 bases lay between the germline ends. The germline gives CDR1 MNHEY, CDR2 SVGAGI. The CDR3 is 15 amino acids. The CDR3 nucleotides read TGTGCCAGCAGTTACGGGACTTTCAACACCGGGGAGCTGTTTTTT. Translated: CASSYGTFNTGELFF.